The rows below give T cell receptor beta chains drawn from one sample of a study of vaccination and CD4 T cells after COVID-19. Antigens for these TCRs are unknown. TCRdb re-called the PCR reads with MiXCR, one entry per CDR3 protein. The sample has under 20,000 distinct CDR3 sequences; around 50% are singletons. The specimen was CD4+ T cells from blood, cultured in vitro. The receptors stem from a human donor who had recovered from COVID-19. Each CDR3 is given with its conserved first and last residue. The D gene is left open where the match is weak. Clone sizes are given selectively: once, few, many, or a class where the clone is expanded.

D	V	length	J	size	CDR3	DNA
NA	TRBV20-1	14	TRBJ1-2	few	CSAHGTGANYGYTF	TGCAGTGCTCATGGAACAGGAGCTAACTATGGCTACACCTTC
NA	TRBV7-2	12	TRBJ2-7	NA	CASSLIRYEQYF	TGTGCCAGCAGCTTAATCCGCTACGAGCAGTACTTC
TRBD1	TRBV7-6	17	TRBJ1-5	few	CASSHRTGGRLDQPQHF	TGTGCCAGCAGCCACCGGACAGGGGGGCGCCTCGATCAGCCCCAGCATTTT
TRBD2	TRBV5-1	16	TRBJ2-5	NA	CASSLGLAGFQETQYF	TGCGCCAGCAGCTTGGGACTAGCGGGCTTCCAAGAGACCCAGTACTTC
TRBD1	TRBV23-1	17	TRBJ1-6	NA	CASSPPSDRENNSPLHF	TGCGCCAGCAGTCCCCCCTCGGACAGGGAAAATAATTCACCCCTCCACTTT
NA	TRBV6-1	15	TRBJ2-2	once	CASTPQRANTGELFF	TGTGCCAGCACCCCCCAGCGAGCGAACACCGGGGAGCTGTTTTTT
TRBD1	TRBV30	12	TRBJ2-5	few	CAGTGGEETQYF	TGTGCCGGCACAGGGGGCGAAGAGACCCAGTACTTC
NA	TRBV11-2	16	TRBJ2-6	NA	CASSLVKSSGANVLTF	TGTGCCAGCAGCTTAGTGAAGAGCTCTGGGGCCAACGTCCTGACTTTC
NA	TRBV20-1	16	TRBJ2-2	NA	CSADPGGLANTGELFF	TGCAGTGCCGACCCTGGGGGTCTAGCTAACACCGGGGAGCTGTTTTTT
NA	TRBV25-1	14	TRBJ2-3	few	CASSRALVTDTQYF	TGTGCCAGCAGTAGGGCACTAGTAACAGATACGCAGTATTTT
NA	TRBV30	12	TRBJ2-7	NA	CAWSRSPFEQYF	TGTGCCTGGAGTAGGTCACCCTTCGAGCAGTACTTC
NA	TRBV2	13	TRBJ1-2	NA	CASSEASPYGYTF	TGTGCCAGCAGTGAAGCCAGTCCTTATGGCTACACCTTC
TRBD2	TRBV20-1	14	TRBJ2-7	few	CSARSPGLASEQYF	TGCAGTGCTAGATCTCCGGGACTAGCATCCGAGCAGTACTTC
TRBD1	TRBV7-8	14	TRBJ1-6	NA	CASSAGQENSPLHF	TGTGCCAGCAGCGCCGGACAGGAGAATTCACCCCTCCACTTT
NA	TRBV2	13	TRBJ2-5	NA	CASSGGLGETQYF	TGTGCCAGCTCTGGCGGTCTGGGGGAGACCCAGTACTTC
NA	TRBV6-1	14	TRBJ1-1	NA	CASILWGGDTEAFF	TGTGCCAGCATTCTCTGGGGAGGGGACACTGAAGCTTTCTTT
NA	TRBV20-1	16	TRBJ2-2	NA	CSAIEVAGQNTGELFF	TGCAGTGCTATAGAGGTGGCAGGACAGAACACCGGGGAGCTGTTTTTT
NA	TRBV20-1	13	TRBJ1-1	NA	CSAPRQVTTEAFF	TGCAGTGCGCCTCGACAGGTAACCACTGAAGCTTTCTTT
NA	TRBV6-1	13	TRBJ2-7	NA	CASKAGRIDEQYF	TGTGCCAGCAAGGCAGGACGTATCGACGAGCAGTACTTC
NA	TRBV12-3/TRBV12-4	13	TRBJ2-5	NA	CASSWLGQETQYF	TGTGCCAGCAGTTGGTTAGGGCAAGAGACCCAGTACTTC
TRBD2	TRBV15	17	TRBJ2-2	NA	CATSRSKLAGNTGELFF	TGTGCCACCAGCAGATCCAAACTAGCGGGAAACACCGGGGAGCTGTTTTTT
NA	TRBV28	15	TRBJ1-5	NA	CASSPSRAPYQPQHF	TGTGCCAGCAGTCCCTCTCGGGCACCCTATCAGCCCCAGCATTTT
NA	TRBV6-2/TRBV6-3	16	TRBJ1-5	NA	CASSYRARESNQPQHF	TGTGCCAGCAGTTATCGGGCCAGGGAGAGTAATCAGCCCCAGCATTTT
NA	TRBV5-4	17	TRBJ1-2	NA	CASSLGTQALLNYGYTF	TGTGCCAGCAGCCTCGGGACCCAAGCCCTCCTTAACTATGGCTACACCTTC
TRBD1	TRBV11-2	14	TRBJ2-7	few	CASSPTGGSYEQYF	TGTGCCAGCAGCCCGACAGGGGGTTCCTACGAGCAGTACTTC
NA	TRBV6-5	16	TRBJ2-7	NA	CASSYSGQWVGYEQYF	TGTGCCAGCAGTTACTCCGGACAGTGGGTGGGGTACGAGCAGTACTTC
TRBD1	TRBV4-1	15	TRBJ1-1	NA	CASSQVVETGGQAFF	TGCGCCAGCAGCCAAGTGGTGGAGACAGGGGGGCAAGCTTTCTTT